Here is one T cell receptor beta chain with its context. The protocol was immunoSEQ multiplex PCR, while the TCRdb copy is restricted to in-frame clones and leaves out a portion. The top ten hold 6% to 8% of the sample, which has 200,000 or so clones, 80% to 85% seen once. The sample belongs to a study of blood T cell repertoires in COVID-19. Study overall: Both acute and convalescent COVID-19 samples were obtained from the United States, Italy and Spain.

Participants were aged about 18 to 89 years from approximately 23 US areas. Cohorts were based on clinical histories the participants reported. Among Cohort 3 donors, those recovered had two negative PCRs, clearance, or symptom resolution. Per the germline V gene, CDR1 is LNHDA and CDR2 is SQIVND (reference sequence). The CDR3 contains 14 residues. V was pared by 6 bases and J by 1 base, with 12 bases between. The specimen sequenced was PBMCs or T cells enriched from blood (not recorded which). The genes are TRBV19 and TRBJ1-1; a weak D match, TRBD1 (5 bases). This TCR came from a man aged 35 to 55 who had recovered from COVID-19. CDR3 residues: CASSPGLTNTEAFF. CDR3 nucleotide sequence: TGTGCCAGTAGCCCGGGACTCACGAACACTGAAGCTTTCTTT.